Included here is one T cell receptor beta chain sequence, with context. As yet, its antigen is unknown. The germline gives CDR1 SQVTM, CDR2 ANQGSEA. With 7 bases clipped from V and 2 bases from J, the junction kept 7 bases outside the gene matches. The CDR3 sequence is 15 residues long. The entry originates in a study of T-cell memory formation after mild COVID-19. Study summary: The TCR clusters were mostly specific to one donor.

Notes on the study in general: Contracting CD4+ clones lay largely in CM and EM, with CD8+ ones residing in EMRA. Second-wave clones peaking on day 37 lacked confirmed SARS-CoV-2 specificity. Clones contracting over day 15 to 85 were CD4/CD8 balanced, with later expanders leaning CD4+.

TCRdb called the 5' RACE reads again in MiXCR, with one record for every CDR3 protein. The sample contains 300,000 to 350,000 distinct CDR3 sequences, 15% to 20% of which appear only once. V and J are TRBV29-1 and TRBJ2-2, with 10 bases that match TRBD2. The source is a man between 18 and 35 years old who had mild COVID-19 (a few samples of this study predate the infection). Cell type and time point are not known. The sample was PBMCs or a T cell subset sorted from them (not recorded which). CDR3 bases: TGCAGCGCTCTAGCGGGGGAGGTTAACACCGGGGAGCTGTTTTTT. This sequence encodes CSALAGEVNTGELFF.